The source of this T cell receptor (beta chain) is a study of blood T cell repertoires in COVID-19. Study as a whole: Italy, Spain and the United States were the sources of the convalescent and acute COVID-19 samples. T cells, B-cell-depleted T cells, or PBMCs supplied cDNA or gDNA.

Unmatched junction bases numbered 7, after V lost 3 bases and J lost 2 bases. CDR1 and CDR2 from the germline V gene are SGDLS and YYNGEE. The CDR3 is 15 amino acids. Authors' methods: Quantification of nucleated cells was approximated via reference gene primer amplification. Some clones are missing from TCRdb's copy, which holds only in-frame ones; the method was immunoSEQ multiplex PCR. D and trimming come from the DNA, and the V and J calls and clone size come from that table. The table includes approximately 100,000 clones, about four fifths detected once. The TCR comes from a man between 60 and 75 years old with acute or convalescent COVID-19. The V call is TRBV9, the J call TRBJ2-7, with 8 bases matching TRBD2. What was sequenced was peripheral blood. The CDR3 loop reads CASSAQGAGAYEQYF. For the CDR3, the DNA is TGTGCCAGCAGCGCCCAAGGAGCGGGAGCCTACGAGCAGTACTTC. Looking up the rest from reference TRBV9 and TRBJ2-7 gives the full variable domain: DSGVTQTPKHLITATGQRVTLRCSPRSGDLSVYWYQQSLDQGLQFLIQYYNGEERAKGNILERFSAQQFPDLHSELNLSSLELGDSALYFCASSAQGAGAYEQYFGPGTRLTVT.